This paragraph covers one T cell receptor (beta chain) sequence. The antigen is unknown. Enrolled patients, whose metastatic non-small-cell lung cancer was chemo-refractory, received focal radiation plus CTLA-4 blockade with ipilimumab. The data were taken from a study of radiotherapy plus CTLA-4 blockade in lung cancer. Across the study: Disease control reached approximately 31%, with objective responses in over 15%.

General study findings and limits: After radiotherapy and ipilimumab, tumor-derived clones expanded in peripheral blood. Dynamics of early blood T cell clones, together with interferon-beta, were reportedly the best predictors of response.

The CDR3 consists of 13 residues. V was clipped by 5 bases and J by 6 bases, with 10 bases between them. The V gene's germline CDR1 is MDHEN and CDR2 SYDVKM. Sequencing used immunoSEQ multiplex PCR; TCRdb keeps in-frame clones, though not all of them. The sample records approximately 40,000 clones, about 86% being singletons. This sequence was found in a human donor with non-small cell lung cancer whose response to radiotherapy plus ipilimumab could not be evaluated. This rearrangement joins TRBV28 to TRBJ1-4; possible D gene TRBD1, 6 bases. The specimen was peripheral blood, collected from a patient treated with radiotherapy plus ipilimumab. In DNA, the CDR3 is TGTGCCAGCAGTGCGGGGGGCGATGAAAAACTGTTTTTT. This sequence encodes CASSAGGDEKLFF.